This TCR beta chain was sequenced in a study of metastatic and nonmetastatic thyroid tumors. At the level of the study: Repertoire comparisons spanned blood and tumor or nodule tissue from malignant and benign thyroid patients.

Ahead of thyroid surgery, no patient had received treatment of any kind. Losses at the gene ends were 6 bases for V and 5 bases for J; bases not matched to a gene: 5. CDR1 and CDR2 from the germline V gene are KGHSH and LQKENI. This CDR3 contains 14 residues. MiXCR reprocessed the PCR reads for TCRdb. The sample holds more than 25,000 clones, 20% to 25% seen once. This clone was found many times. The sample comprised blood. This receptor was obtained from a male donor with papillary thyroid cancer or a benign thyroid nodule (not recorded which). Some clones in this sample may be carry-over from other donors' samples. The rearrangement joins TRBV18 to TRBJ2-7, with 12 bases lining up with TRBD1. The CDR3 nucleotides read TGTGCCAGCTCTGCCGGGACAGGGGGCGACGAGCAGTACTTC. Translated: CASSAGTGGDEQYF.